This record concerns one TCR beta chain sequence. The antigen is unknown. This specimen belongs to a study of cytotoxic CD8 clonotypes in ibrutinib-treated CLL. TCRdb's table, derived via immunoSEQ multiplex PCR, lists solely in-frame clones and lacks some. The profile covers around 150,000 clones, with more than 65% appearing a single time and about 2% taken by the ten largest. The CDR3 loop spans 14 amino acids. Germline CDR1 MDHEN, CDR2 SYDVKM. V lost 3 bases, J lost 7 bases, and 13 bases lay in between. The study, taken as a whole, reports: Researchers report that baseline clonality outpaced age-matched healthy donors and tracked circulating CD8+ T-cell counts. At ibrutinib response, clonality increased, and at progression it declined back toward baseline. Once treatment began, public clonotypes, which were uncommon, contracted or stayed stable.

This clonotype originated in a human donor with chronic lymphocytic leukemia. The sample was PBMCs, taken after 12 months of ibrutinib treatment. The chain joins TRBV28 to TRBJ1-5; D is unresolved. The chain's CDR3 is CASSFGSVNQPQHF. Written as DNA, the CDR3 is TGTGCCAGCAGTTTTGGTTCGGTAAACCAGCCCCAGCATTTT. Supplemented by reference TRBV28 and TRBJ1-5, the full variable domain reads DVKVTQSSRYLVKRTGEKVFLECVQDMDHENMFWYRQDPGLGLRLIYFSYDVKMKEKGDIPEGYSVSREKKERFSLILESASTNQTSMYLCASSFGSVNQPQHFGDGTRLSIL.